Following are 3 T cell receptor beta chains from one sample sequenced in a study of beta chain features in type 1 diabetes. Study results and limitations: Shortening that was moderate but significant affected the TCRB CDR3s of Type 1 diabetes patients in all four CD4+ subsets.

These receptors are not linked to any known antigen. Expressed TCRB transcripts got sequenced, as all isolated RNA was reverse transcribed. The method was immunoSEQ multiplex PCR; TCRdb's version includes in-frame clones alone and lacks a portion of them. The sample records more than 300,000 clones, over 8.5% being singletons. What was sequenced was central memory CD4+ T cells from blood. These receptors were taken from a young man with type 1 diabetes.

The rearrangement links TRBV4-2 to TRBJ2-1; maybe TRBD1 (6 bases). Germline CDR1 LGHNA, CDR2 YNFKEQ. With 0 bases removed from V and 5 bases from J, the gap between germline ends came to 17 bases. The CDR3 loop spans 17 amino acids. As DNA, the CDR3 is TGTGCCAGCAGCCAAGATCGGTCAGGGGCAAGAAACAATGAGCAGTTCTTC. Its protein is CASSQDRSGARNNEQFF.

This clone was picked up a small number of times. Here the CDR3 reads CASSPTDTGGTPHLDNEQFF. DNA for the CDR3: TGCGCCAGCAGCCCGACAGATACAGGGGGTACCCCTCATCTCGACAATGAGCAGTTCTTC. The chain joins TRBV5-1 to TRBJ2-1, with 8 bases fitting TRBD1. J was trimmed by 5 bases and V by 4 bases; bases with no gene match: 23. Germline loops: CDR1 SGHRS, CDR2 YFSETQ. The CDR3 covers 20 residues.

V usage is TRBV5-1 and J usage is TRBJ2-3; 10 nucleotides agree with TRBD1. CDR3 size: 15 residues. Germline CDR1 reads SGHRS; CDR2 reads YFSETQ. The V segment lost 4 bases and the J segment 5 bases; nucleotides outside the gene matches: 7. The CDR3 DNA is TGCGCCAGCAGCCCCCGGGACAGGGGTATAGATACGCAGTATTTT. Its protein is CASSPRDRGIDTQYF.